This T cell receptor (beta chain) was documented in a study of blood T cell repertoires in COVID-19 (dated by TCRdb to 2018 to 2020). Notes on the research overall: Samples from collaborators originated in the United States, Italy and Spain and spanned both the acute and convalescent phases of COVID-19. The material from the prospective study consisted of cDNA or gDNA derived from T cells, B-cell-depleted T cells, or PBMCs. Subjects who had been exposed to COVID-19, were actively infected with it, or had recovered from it provided the deeply sampled blood TCRbeta repertoires that made up the dataset. The repertoires were released in a freely available public database intended as a resource for research on the immune response to SARS-CoV-2. Samples came from the ongoing ImmuneRACE study (first 160 participants) plus 1,254 subjects from 6 global collaborators. A de-identified subject ID, COVID-19 status, age in years and sex were almost always included in the sample metadata. Where HLA class I and class II types were available, the types were taken from metadata supplied by the sample provider, not from assay-based typing. Overall study results and their limits: Clinical and demographic metadata were provided uncurated, with the amount varying by source and participant.

Participants in the prospective study were aged roughly 18 to 95 years, lived in 24 United States geographic areas, and enrolled through a virtual design. In the prospective study, participants were assigned to cohorts based on the clinical history participants reported in a screening survey and a study questionnaire. Recovered participants in ImmuneRACE Cohort 3 were defined as having two consecutive negative NP/OP PCR tests, clearance from a healthcare professional, or resolution of symptoms. Mobile phlebotomists in the prospective study collected whole blood, serum and a nasopharyngeal or oropharyngeal swab from every participant. Prospective study participants could optionally give additional blood draws and questionnaires over an approximately two-month period. Prospective study blood samples were shipped either frozen or at room temperature before DNA extraction. The immunoSEQ Assay, a bias-controlled multiplex PCR, was used to amplify TCRbeta CDR3 regions from genomic DNA. Per the authors' processing: The number of nucleated cells in each sample was estimated by amplification of reference gene primers within the assay. Sequence reads were collapsed and filtered to measure the absolute abundance of every unique TCRbeta CDR3 rearrangement. For each sample, productive Simpson clonality was calculated as the square root of Simpson's diversity index over productive rearrangements. TCRdb took over this immuneACCESS table, retaining in-frame rearrangements with V and J assigned. Such tables are incomplete; in checked studies, under half of the missing clones stem from an unresolved V gene, and the remainder is unexplained. V and J calls plus clone size are reproduced from that table; the DNA served to infer D and trimming. The sample has approximately 320,000 clones on record, about 91% of them singletons. The ten top clones hold more than 8.5% of the sample.

With regard to this clone: The specificity of this receptor is unknown. The input lacks base qualities; no much larger clone sits a single base away.

The material sequenced was PBMCs or T cells enriched from blood (not recorded which). This sequence originates from a woman between 18 and 30 years old who had recovered from COVID-19.

The sequenced DNA: TGTGCCAGCAGCTTGGGCTGGGAAGACAGGGGGCACACTGAAGCTTTCTTT. It encodes CASSLGWEDRGHTEAFF. The rearranged segments are TRBV5-4 and TRBJ1-1, and 10 junction bases match TRBD1. V is pruned by 0 bases and J by 3 bases, leaving 8 bases of the junction without a gene match. Spanning cysteine to phenylalanine, the CDR3 consists of 17 amino acids. The entry retains the CDR3 DNA only, 51 bases that are in frame from base 1. CDR1 and CDR2, looked up from the germline V gene (reference sequence), are SGHNT and YYREEE.